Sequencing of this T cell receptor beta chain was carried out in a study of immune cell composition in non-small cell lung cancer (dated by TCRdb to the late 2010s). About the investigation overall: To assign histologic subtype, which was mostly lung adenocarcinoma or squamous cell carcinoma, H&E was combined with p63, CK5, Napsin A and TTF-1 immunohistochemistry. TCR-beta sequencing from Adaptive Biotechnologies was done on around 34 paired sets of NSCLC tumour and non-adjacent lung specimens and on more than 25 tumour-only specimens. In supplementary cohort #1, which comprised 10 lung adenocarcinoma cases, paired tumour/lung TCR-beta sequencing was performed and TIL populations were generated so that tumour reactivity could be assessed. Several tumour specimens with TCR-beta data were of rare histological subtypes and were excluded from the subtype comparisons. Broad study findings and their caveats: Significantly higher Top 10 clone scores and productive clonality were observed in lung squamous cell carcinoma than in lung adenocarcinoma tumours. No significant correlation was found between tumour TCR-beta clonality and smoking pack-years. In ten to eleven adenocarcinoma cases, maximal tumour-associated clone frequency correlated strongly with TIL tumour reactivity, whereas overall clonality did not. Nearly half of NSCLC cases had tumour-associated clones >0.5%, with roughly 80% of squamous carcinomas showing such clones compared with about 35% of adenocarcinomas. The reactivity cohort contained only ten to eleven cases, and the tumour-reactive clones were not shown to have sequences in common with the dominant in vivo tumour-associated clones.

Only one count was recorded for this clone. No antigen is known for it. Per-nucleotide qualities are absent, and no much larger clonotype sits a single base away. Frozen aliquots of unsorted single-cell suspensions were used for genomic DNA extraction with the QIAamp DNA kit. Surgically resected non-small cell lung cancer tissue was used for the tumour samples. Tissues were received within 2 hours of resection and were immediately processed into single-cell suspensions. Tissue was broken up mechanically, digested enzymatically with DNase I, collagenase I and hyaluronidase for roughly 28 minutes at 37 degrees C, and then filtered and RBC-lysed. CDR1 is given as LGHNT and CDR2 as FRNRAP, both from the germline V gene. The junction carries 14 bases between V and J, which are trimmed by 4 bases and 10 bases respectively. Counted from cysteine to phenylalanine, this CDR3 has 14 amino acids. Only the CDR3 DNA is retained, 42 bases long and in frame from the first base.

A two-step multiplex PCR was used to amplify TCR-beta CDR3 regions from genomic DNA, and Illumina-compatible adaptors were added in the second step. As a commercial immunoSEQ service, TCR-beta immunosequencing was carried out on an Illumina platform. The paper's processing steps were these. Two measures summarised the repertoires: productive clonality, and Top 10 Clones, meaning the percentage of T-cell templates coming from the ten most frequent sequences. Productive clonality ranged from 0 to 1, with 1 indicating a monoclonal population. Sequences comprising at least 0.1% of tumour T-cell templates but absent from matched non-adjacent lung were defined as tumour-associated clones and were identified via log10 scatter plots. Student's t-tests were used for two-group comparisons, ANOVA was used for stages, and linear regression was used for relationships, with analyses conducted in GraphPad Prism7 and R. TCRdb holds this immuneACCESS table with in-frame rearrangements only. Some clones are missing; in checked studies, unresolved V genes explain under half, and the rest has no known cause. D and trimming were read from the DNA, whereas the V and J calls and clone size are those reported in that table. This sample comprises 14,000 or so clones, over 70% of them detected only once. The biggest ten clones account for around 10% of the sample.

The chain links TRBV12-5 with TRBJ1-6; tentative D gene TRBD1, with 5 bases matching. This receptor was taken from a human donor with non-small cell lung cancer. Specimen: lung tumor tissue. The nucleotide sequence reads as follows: TGTGCTAGTGGTTCATCGGGGGGAGGCTCACCCCTCCACTTT. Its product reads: CASGSSGGGSPLHF.